This TCR beta chain was observed in a study of response to subunit inactivated influenza vaccine (dated by TCRdb to 2016 to 2019). General notes on the study: To follow how T cells responded to a trivalent subunit inactivated influenza vaccine, the researchers relied on deep quantitative profiling of the T cell receptor repertoire. The investigation overall reported the following: It was suggested by the authors that each seasonal influenza vaccination may recruit only a limited number of new T cells.

The library was produced with RT-PCR. Instrument on record: Illumina HiSeq 2500. TCRdb's own reprocessing of the public reads used fastp at Q25 and MiXCR and kept productive beta chains. Each CDR3 protein appears once, grouped with its most common genes and DNA. This sample lists roughly 500,000 distinct CDR3 sequences; roughly 27% were detected once. 1.9% of the sample rests with the top ten. This clonotype was seen repeatedly, ten times or more. Its cognate antigen has yet to be identified. No much larger clonotype is one base removed from it; base qualities were not supplied. From the cysteine up to the phenylalanine, the CDR3 has a length of 14 residues. Only the CDR3 region is kept as DNA, spanning 42 bases read in frame from base 1. The junction carries 16 bases between V and J, which are trimmed by 6 bases and 7 bases respectively. Looking up the germline V gene yields CDR1 MNHEY and CDR2 SVGEGT.

The rearranged segments are TRBV6-2 or TRBV6-3 and TRBJ2-1, with TRBD1 as a weak D call on 5 bases. The sequencing here drew on CD4+ T cells sorted from PBMCs, taken 5 days after vaccination. The clonotype comes from a man aged 50 to 60 who received an inactivated influenza vaccine. Donor details come from another sample of the same person, matched by shared clones. The CDR3 amino acid sequence is: CASSEKGLSNEQFF. The bases read TGTGCCAGCAGCGAGAAGGGGTTGAGTAATGAGCAGTTCTTC.